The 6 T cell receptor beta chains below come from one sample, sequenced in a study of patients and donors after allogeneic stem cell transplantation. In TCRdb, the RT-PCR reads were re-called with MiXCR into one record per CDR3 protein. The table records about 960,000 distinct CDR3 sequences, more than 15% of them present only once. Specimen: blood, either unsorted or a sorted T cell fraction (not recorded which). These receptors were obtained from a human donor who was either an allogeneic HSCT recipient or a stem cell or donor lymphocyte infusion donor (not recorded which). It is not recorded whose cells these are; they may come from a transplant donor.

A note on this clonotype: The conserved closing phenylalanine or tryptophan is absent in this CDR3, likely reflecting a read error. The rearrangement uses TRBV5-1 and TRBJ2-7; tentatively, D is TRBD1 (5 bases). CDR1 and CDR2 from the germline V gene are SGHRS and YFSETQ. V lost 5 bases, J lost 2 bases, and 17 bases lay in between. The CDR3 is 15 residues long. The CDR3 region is CASRAGAGRTYEQYL. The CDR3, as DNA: TGCGCCAGCAGGGCTGGGGCAGGGCGGACCTACGAGCAGTACTTA.

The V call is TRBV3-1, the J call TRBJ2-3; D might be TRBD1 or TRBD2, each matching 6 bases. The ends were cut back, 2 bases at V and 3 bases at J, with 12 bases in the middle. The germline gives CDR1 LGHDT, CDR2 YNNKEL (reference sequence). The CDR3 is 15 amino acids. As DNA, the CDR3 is TGTGCCAGCAGCCAAAGGGGGGCGCGGACAGATACGCAGTATTTT. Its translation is CASSQRGARTDTQYF.

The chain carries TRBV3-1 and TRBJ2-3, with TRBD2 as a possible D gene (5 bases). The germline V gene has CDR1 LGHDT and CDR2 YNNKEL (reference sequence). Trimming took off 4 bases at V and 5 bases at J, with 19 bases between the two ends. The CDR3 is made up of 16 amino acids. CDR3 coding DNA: TGTGCCAGCAGCCGCCGGACCGGACTCCCGGGAGATACGCAGTATTTT. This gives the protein CASSRRTGLPGDTQYF.

CDR3 loop: CASSLDVRPPHEQFF. DNA for the CDR3: TGCGCCAGCAGCTTGGATGTTCGGCCGCCCCATGAGCAGTTCTTC. The gene calls are TRBV5-1 and TRBJ2-1; no definite D call. The germline gives CDR1 SGHRS, CDR2 YFSETQ. The CDR3 has 15 amino acids. Trimming removed 0 bases at V and 8 bases at J, with 15 bases between.

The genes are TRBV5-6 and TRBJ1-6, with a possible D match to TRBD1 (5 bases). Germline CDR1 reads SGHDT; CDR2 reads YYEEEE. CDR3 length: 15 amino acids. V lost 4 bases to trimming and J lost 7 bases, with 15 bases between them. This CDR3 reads CASSPPGSINSPLHF. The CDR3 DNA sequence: TGTGCCAGCAGCCCCCCAGGGAGCATCAATTCACCCCTCCACTTT.

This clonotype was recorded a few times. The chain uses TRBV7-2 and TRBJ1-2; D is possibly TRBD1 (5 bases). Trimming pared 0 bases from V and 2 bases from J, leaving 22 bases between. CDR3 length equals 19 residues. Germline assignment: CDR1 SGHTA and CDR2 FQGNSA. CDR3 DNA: TGTGCCAGCAGCTTAGCCAACATCCTGGGGGGGGGACGAAACTATGGCTACACCTTC. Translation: CASSLANILGGGRNYGYTF.